Each of the 25 T cell receptor beta chains below was sequenced from the same sample in a study of OX40 agonist ivuxolimab in advanced cancers. The library was prepared using the immunoSEQ multiplex PCR assay. TCRdb re-hosts the immuneACCESS table, in-frame sequences only. Its copies lack some clones; in the studies checked, an unresolved V gene accounts for under half of them, and the cause for the rest is not known. The sample records tens of thousands of clones, 90% of which are singletons. The ten largest clones capture under 0.65% of the sample. Sequenced here: CD4+ or CD8+ T cells sorted from blood, sampled in a trial of the OX40 agonist ivuxolimab. The receptors come from an adult with an advanced solid tumor such as melanoma, head and neck, liver or kidney cancer.

The rearrangement joins TRBV27 to TRBJ2-7; tentatively, D is TRBD1 (6 bases). Trimming stripped 5 bases from V and 2 bases from J, with 16 bases between. The CDR3 is made up of 15 amino acids. Germline CDR1 is MNHEY and CDR2 is SMNVEV (reference sequence). In DNA, the CDR3 is TGTGCCAGCAGTACACAGGGCTTGGGAACCTACGAGCAGTACTTC. Protein sequence: CASSTQGLGTYEQYF.

The CDR3 DNA is TGTGCCAGCAGTTACGGGGGGGAGTACACTGAAGCTTTCTTT. It codes for CASSYGGEYTEAFF. The chain recombines TRBV6-6 with TRBJ1-1, with D possibly TRBD1 on 5 matching bases. Trimming pared 2 bases from V and 3 bases from J, leaving 10 bases between. This CDR3 contains 14 residues. Germline V gene data show CDR1 as MNHNY and CDR2 as SVGAGI (reference sequence).

The rearrangement uses TRBV4-2 and TRBJ2-3; TRBD2 might be the D (6 bases). V was clipped by 3 bases and J by 2 bases, with 24 bases between them. The CDR3 is 19 amino acids. Germline CDR1 is LGHNA and CDR2 is YNFKEQ. The CDR3 is CASSQGILGGRSHTDTQYF. The CDR3 bases are TGTGCCAGCAGCCAGGGGATCCTCGGGGGTCGGTCCCACACAGATACGCAGTATTTT.

The chain uses TRBV2 and TRBJ2-7, with TRBD2 identical over 15 bases. Unmatched junction bases numbered 9, after V lost 2 bases and J lost 4 bases. This CDR3 is 18 amino acids long. Germline assignment: CDR1 SNHLY and CDR2 FYNNEI. CDR3 sequence: CASSETGLAGGPGYEQYF. The CDR3 coding sequence is TGTGCCAGCAGTGAAACAGGACTAGCGGGAGGGCCAGGGTACGAGCAGTACTTC.

DNA of the CDR3: TGCAGCGTTGGCAGGGGTTACGAGCAGTACTTC. Its protein is CSVGRGYEQYF. The rearrangement links TRBV29-1 to TRBJ2-7; D possibly corresponds to TRBD1 (6 bases). The germline V gene encodes CDR1 SQVTM and CDR2 ANQGSEA. The CDR3 loop spans 11 amino acids. With 4 bases removed from V and 4 bases from J, the gap between germline ends came to 8 bases.

The gene calls are TRBV5-1 and TRBJ2-1, with TRBD1 identical over 8 bases. The CDR3 extends over 13 amino acids. J lost 7 bases, V lost 3 bases, and 3 bases had no gene match. Looked up from germline, CDR1 is SGHRS and CDR2 is YFSETQ. The CDR3 reads CASSSGQENEQFF. The CDR3 nucleotides are TGCGCCAGCAGCTCGGGACAGGAGAATGAGCAGTTCTTC.

V is TRBV5-4 and J is TRBJ2-3; D perhaps matches TRBD1 (6 bases). The CDR3 is made up of 13 amino acids. V dropped 2 bases and J dropped 4 bases, with 8 bases sitting between them. The germline V gene has CDR1 SGHNT and CDR2 YYREEE (reference sequence). The CDR3 DNA reads as TGTGCCAGCAGCTTCAAGGGGGCAGATACGCAGTATTTT. Translation gives CASSFKGADTQYF. Variable domain in full (rest from reference TRBV5-4 and TRBJ2-3): ETGVTQSPTHLIKTRGQQVTLRCSSQSGHNTVSWYQQALGQGPQFIFQYYREEENGRGNFPPRFSGLQFPNYSSELNVNALELDDSALYLCASSFKGADTQYFGPGTRLTVL.

The CDR3 coding sequence is TGCGCCAGCAGCATGGACGGTTACTATGGCTACACCTTC. Protein: CASSMDGYYGYTF. The chain links TRBV5-1 to TRBJ1-2, with D unclear. The V gene's germline CDR1 is SGHRS and CDR2 YFSETQ. CDR3 length: 13 residues. Trimming took 4 bases from V and 3 from J, leaving 10 bases between them.

The V gene is TRBV16, the J gene TRBJ1-1, with unresolved D. V shed 4 bases and J shed 0 bases, with 9 bases lying between them. The length of the CDR3 is 14 residues. Germline-derived CDR1 and CDR2 are KGHSY and FQNENV. CDR3 region: CASSLWEMNTEAFF. The CDR3 DNA sequence: TGTGCCAGCAGCCTATGGGAGATGAACACTGAAGCTTTCTTT.

A single count supports this clone. The rearrangement joins TRBV10-2 to TRBJ1-3, with D unclear. V dropped 6 bases and J dropped 7 bases, with 10 bases sitting between them. Germline assignment: CDR1 WSHSY and CDR2 SAAADI. This CDR3 region has 12 residues. This chain's CDR3 is CASRGIGNTIYF. Written as DNA, the CDR3 is TGCGCCAGCAGGGGCATCGGGAACACCATATATTTT.

This sequence joins TRBV6-1 and TRBJ2-1; 12 nucleotides line up with TRBD2. Looked up from germline, CDR1 is MNHNS and CDR2 is SASEGT. The CDR3 is made up of 15 amino acids. The junction had 9 bases not matched to a gene; V was cut back by 8 bases and J by 7 bases. The CDR3 is CASAALAGGGNEQFF. The CDR3 coding sequence is TGTGCCAGCGCCGCACTAGCGGGAGGAGGTAATGAGCAGTTCTTC.

This clone was observed a handful of times. This chain links TRBV6-4 with TRBJ2-6; D remains unclear. Germline CDR1 reads MRHNA; CDR2 reads SNTAGT. There are 16 residues in the CDR3. Trimming took off 2 bases at V and 0 bases at J, with 8 bases between the two ends. CDR3 sequence reads: CASSDRFDSGANVLTF. CDR3 coding DNA: TGTGCCAGCAGTGACCGGTTTGACTCTGGGGCCAACGTCCTGACTTTC.

The CDR3 sequence is CAWSWEPGGYTF. The DNA for the CDR3 is TGTGCCTGGAGTTGGGAGCCTGGGGGCTACACCTTC. This chain joins TRBV30 and TRBJ1-2; D gene ambiguous. The length of the CDR3 is 12 residues. V lost 2 bases, J lost 8 bases, and 12 bases lay in between. In germline, CDR1 is GTSNPN, CDR2 SVGIG (reference sequence).

This chain connects TRBV5-1 to TRBJ2-6; tentative D call: TRBD1 (5 bases). In germline, CDR1 is SGHRS, CDR2 YFSETQ. This CDR3 is built from 15 residues. Trimming shortened V by 3 bases and J by 0 bases, and 7 bases separated the two germline ends. CDR3 sequence: CASSSDSSGANVLTF. DNA of the CDR3: TGCGCCAGCAGCTCCGACAGCTCTGGGGCCAACGTCCTGACTTTC. The entire variable domain, with the rest obtained from reference TRBV5-1 and TRBJ2-6, is as follows: KAGVTQTPRYLIKTRGQQVTLSCSPISGHRSVSWYQQTPGQGLQFLFEYFSETQRNKGNFPGRFSGRQFSNSRSEMNVSTLELGDSALYLCASSSDSSGANVLTFGAGSRLTVL.

V and J are TRBV18 and TRBJ2-1, with D tentatively TRBD2 (6 bases). V was clipped by 0 bases and J by 6 bases, with 12 bases between them. The CDR3 is 15 amino acids. Germline V gene lookup returns CDR1 KGHSH and CDR2 LQKENI. The CDR3 nucleotides are TGTGCCAGCTCACCACCGCCGACTAGTACCAATGAGCAGTTCTTC. It codes for CASSPPPTSTNEQFF.

The CDR3 region is CASSFLGTGGTGYTF. The CDR3 region has the DNA TGTGCCAGCAGCTTTCTTGGGACAGGGGGTACTGGCTACACCTTC. This chain connects TRBV2 to TRBJ1-2, with 11 bases identical to TRBD1. CDR1 and CDR2 (germline): SNHLY, FYNNEI. The CDR3 extends over 15 amino acids. The V gene end was trimmed by 6 bases and the J gene end by 7 bases; junction bases not matched to a gene: 10. The full variable domain, rest sourced from reference TRBV2 and TRBJ1-2, is EPEVTQTPSHQVTQMGQEVILRCVPISNHLYFYWYRQILGQKVEFLVSFYNNEISEKSEIFDDQFSVERPDGSNFTLKIRSTKLEDSAMYFCASSFLGTGGTGYTFGSGTRLTVV.

This clone has a handful of counts. J is TRBJ2-7 and V is TRBV5-1; unclear D gene. V was clipped by 4 bases and J by 1 base, with 9 bases between them. Germline-derived CDR1 and CDR2 are SGHRS and YFSETQ. The CDR3 covers 13 residues. CDR3 nucleotides: TGCGCCAGCAGCGAAGGAATATCCTACGAGCAGTACTTC. Its protein is CASSEGISYEQYF.

The rearrangement uses TRBV11-3 and TRBJ1-1, with D hard to call. The CDR3 totals 14 residues. The germline CDR1 and CDR2 sequences are SGHNT and YENEEA. Trimming took off 5 bases at V and 1 base at J, with 11 bases between the two ends. As DNA, the CDR3 is TGTGCCAGCAGCCCAGGCCGGGCGAACACTGAAGCTTTCTTT. Protein product: CASSPGRANTEAFF.

This rearrangement joins TRBV4-2 to TRBJ2-3; D gene uncertain. V lost 0 bases to trimming and J lost 1 base, with 5 bases between them. Germline assignment: CDR1 LGHNA and CDR2 YNFKEQ. The CDR3 contains 14 residues. The CDR3 DNA is TGTGCCAGCAGCCAAGACTTGGGCACAGATACGCAGTATTTT. This encodes CASSQDLGTDTQYF.

The rearrangement uses TRBV9 and TRBJ2-7, with D possibly being TRBD1 (6 bases). Germline V gene sequence: CDR1 SGDLS, CDR2 YYNGEE. V was pared by 4 bases and J by 3 bases, with 17 bases between. The CDR3 runs 15 residues. The DNA of the CDR3 is TGTGCCAGCAGCCCACAGGACAGTAGTGGCTACGAGCAGTACTTC. It yields the protein CASSPQDSSGYEQYF. Full variable domain (missing parts from reference TRBV9 and TRBJ2-7): DSGVTQTPKHLITATGQRVTLRCSPRSGDLSVYWYQQSLDQGLQFLIQYYNGEERAKGNILERFSAQQFPDLHSELNLSSLELGDSALYFCASSPQDSSGYEQYFGPGTRLTVT.

J is TRBJ2-2 and V is TRBV11-2; D not resolved. This CDR3 has 13 amino acids. Germline V gene sequence: CDR1 SGHAT, CDR2 FQNNGV. V was trimmed by 0 bases and J by 4 bases, leaving 3 bases between them. The CDR3 loop reads CASSLDPTGELFF. The CDR3 nucleotides are TGTGCCAGCAGCTTAGATCCCACCGGGGAGCTGTTTTTT.

The rearrangement uses TRBV5-1 and TRBJ2-3; perhaps TRBD1 as D (6 bases). Per the germline V gene, CDR1 is SGHRS and CDR2 is YFSETQ. The CDR3 runs to 14 residues. The V gene lost 7 bases and the J gene lost 4 bases, with 16 bases spanning the gap. CDR3 DNA: TGCGCCAGCGGGGCGGATGGGGGCCCAGATACGCAGTATTTT. Amino acids: CASGADGGPDTQYF.

The chain carries TRBV6-4 and TRBJ2-2; weak D call: TRBD1 (6 bases). Germline V gene data show CDR1 as MRHNA and CDR2 as SNTAGT. This CDR3 region has 16 residues. V was trimmed by 4 bases and J by 2 bases, leaving 14 bases between them. This CDR3 reads CASSARGVGNTGELFF. CDR3 bases: TGTGCCAGCAGTGCCAGGGGAGTGGGTAACACCGGGGAGCTGTTTTTT.

About this clone itself: The germline gene is not matched at one end of the junction; a read error may be the cause. The V call is TRBV28, the J call TRBJ1-3; 8 positions match TRBD1. The CDR3 covers 15 residues. Looked up from germline, CDR1 is MDHEN and CDR2 is SYDVKM. CDR3: CASSSLTGTGKTIYF. CDR3 bases: TGTGCCAGCAGCTCACTTACCGGGACAGGAAAGACCATATATTTT.

V gene TRBV5-6 combines with J gene TRBJ2-5; weak D call: TRBD1 (5 bases). Trimming stripped 4 bases from V and 2 bases from J, with 9 bases between. The CDR3 runs 13 residues. CDR1 and CDR2 (germline): SGHDT, YYEEEE. This chain's CDR3 is CASSTGHQETQYF. CDR3 DNA sequence: TGTGCCAGCAGCACCGGACATCAAGAGACCCAGTACTTC.